One sample yielded the 6 T cell receptor beta chains listed below, sequenced in a study of PD-L1 blockade in urothelial cancer. Repertoires were generated with immunoSEQ multiplex PCR, while TCRdb's copy carries only in-frame clones and drops some. The data show 60,000 to 85,000 clones, approximately 90% seen once. Sequencing used PBMCs, obtained around atezolizumab (anti-PD-L1) treatment. These receptors all stem from a woman aged 70-85 years with urothelial cancer.

This chain links TRBV13 with TRBJ2-3; 13 bases match TRBD2. Germline CDR1 PRHDT, CDR2 FYEKMQ (reference sequence). The CDR3 runs 15 residues. J was trimmed by 5 bases and V by 5 bases; bases with no gene match: 4. The DNA of the CDR3 is TGTGCCAGCAGCGGAGGACTAGCGGGAGTAGATACGCAGTATTTT. It translates to CASSGGLAGVDTQYF.

The genes are TRBV5-1 and TRBJ1-2; TRBD1 matches at 7 bases. V shed 1 base, J shed 4 bases, and the junction held 4 bases outside the gene matches. The CDR3 length is 14 residues. The germline gives CDR1 SGHRS, CDR2 YFSETQ. For the CDR3, the DNA is TGCGCCAGCAGCTTGAGACAGGGAGGCTATGGCTACACCTTC. Protein: CASSLRQGGYGYTF.

The genes are TRBV19 and TRBJ2-7, with a possible D match to TRBD2 (5 bases). V was pared by 3 bases and J by 5 bases, with 11 bases between. CDR3 length equals 13 residues. Per germline, CDR1 LNHDA and CDR2 SQIVND (reference sequence). The CDR3 nucleotides read TGTGCCAGTAGTATTGACGGGCGGGACGAGCAGTACTTC. This sequence encodes CASSIDGRDEQYF.

This rearrangement joins TRBV7-3 to TRBJ2-1, with 9 bases that match TRBD1. Trimming removed 5 bases from V and 7 bases from J; junction bases left unmatched: 12. The CDR3 has 16 residues. The germline V gene encodes CDR1 SGHTA and CDR2 FQGTGA. The CDR3 here is CASSPAPGQGLNEQFF. The CDR3 DNA sequence: TGTGCCAGCAGCCCTGCCCCCGGACAGGGGTTGAATGAGCAGTTCTTC.

The table lists this clone with a count of one. The chain recombines TRBV19 with TRBJ2-3; tentative D call: TRBD1 (5 bases). Germline V gene data show CDR1 as LNHDA and CDR2 as SQIVND (reference sequence). The length of the CDR3 is 16 residues. V was cut by 5 bases and J by 0 bases, with 15 bases left in between. CDR3 protein: CASSESQGYSTDTQYF. CDR3 DNA: TGTGCCAGTAGTGAATCTCAGGGTTATAGCACAGATACGCAGTATTTT.

V usage is TRBV7-3 and J usage is TRBJ2-3; 11 nucleotides align to TRBD2. V lost 5 bases to trimming and J lost 6 bases; unmatched junction nucleotides: 7. The CDR3 extends over 15 amino acids. Germline values: CDR1 SGHTA, CDR2 FQGTGA. CDR3 loop: CASSPRLAGMDTQYF. DNA for the CDR3: TGTGCCAGCAGCCCAAGACTAGCGGGAATGGATACGCAGTATTTT.